Each of the 29 T cell receptor beta chains below was sequenced from the same sample in a study of CD8+ T cells in alopecia areata. Both peripheral blood and punch biopsies of lesional scalp skin were obtained from patients who had alopecia areata. cDNA prepared by RNA extraction and subsequent reverse transcription served as the template for sequencing. Measured with immunoSEQ multiplex PCR; TCRdb has only the in-frame clones, and not every one. This sample yields about 15,000 clones, of which about three fifths are seen a single time; 9% to 15% belongs to the top ten. The sequencing input was skin. All receptors derive from a human donor with alopecia areata.

The rearrangement uses TRBV10-3 and TRBJ1-1; D is ambiguous. Between the trimmed V and J ends, which lost 0 bases and 1 base, there was a span of 9 bases. The CDR3 totals 15 residues. Germline V gives CDR1 ENHRY, CDR2 SYGVKD. The CDR3 bases are TGTGCCATCAGTGAGTCTACCCCCTGGAACACTGAAGCTTTCTTT. This sequence encodes CAISESTPWNTEAFF.

The CDR3 nucleotides read TGCGCCAGCAGCTTAAACGGAAGAGTTACCACAGATACGCAGTATTTT. Translated, it gives CASSLNGRVTTDTQYF. This chain joins TRBV5-1 and TRBJ2-3, with D uncertain. The CDR3 covers 16 residues. Germline CDR1 SGHRS, CDR2 YFSETQ. The V end lost 2 bases, the J end lost 2 bases, and 15 bases lay between the germline ends.

This CDR3 reads CACLQDSYYGYTF. The CDR3 coding sequence is TGTGCCTGCCTACAGGACTCGTACTATGGCTACACCTTC. The chain carries TRBV30 and TRBJ1-2; possibly TRBD1 for D (5 bases). Trimming removed 6 bases from V and 3 bases from J, with 14 bases in between. Germline values: CDR1 GTSNPN, CDR2 SVGIG (reference sequence). The CDR3 has 13 amino acids.

V gene TRBV5-1 combines with J gene TRBJ2-5, with 8 bases matching TRBD2. The V segment lost 0 bases and the J segment 0 bases; nucleotides outside the gene matches: 4. The CDR3 spans 16 residues. Germline CDR1 is SGHRS and CDR2 is YFSETQ. DNA of the CDR3: TGCGCCAGCAGCTTGGGAGCGGGGGTAAACCAAGAGACCCAGTACTTC. This codes for CASSLGAGVNQETQYF.

This clone was detected only once. The V gene is TRBV11-2, the J gene TRBJ2-2; no clear D gene. The V gene lost 1 base and the J gene lost 8 bases, with 2 bases spanning the gap. The CDR3 loop spans 11 amino acids. CDR1 and CDR2 (germline): SGHAT, FQNNGV. CDR3 protein: CASSLAGELFF. The CDR3 region has the DNA TGTGCCAGCAGCTTAGCGGGGGAGCTGTTTTTT.

This clone has only a few counts. V usage is TRBV6-5 and J usage is TRBJ2-7; a possible D gene is TRBD1 (7 bases). Germline V lookup: CDR1 MNHEY, CDR2 SVGAGI. CDR3 length: 13 amino acids. Trimming removed 5 bases at V and 5 bases at J, with 13 bases between. The CDR3 is CASSLRDRNEQYF. As DNA, the CDR3 is TGTGCCAGCAGTCTGCGGGACAGAAACGAGCAGTACTTC.

A remark on this clone: This likely came from a read error, as a far larger clone is one base away. The CDR3 is CASSQVNMISYNEQFF. The CDR3 DNA sequence: TGTGCCAGCAGCCAAGTGAACATGATCTCCTACAATGAGCAGTTCTTC. The chain is built from TRBV4-2 and TRBJ2-1; D remains ambiguous. Per germline, CDR1 LGHNA and CDR2 YNFKEQ. The CDR3 length is 16 residues. The V end lost 1 base, the J end lost 0 bases, and 10 bases lay between the germline ends.

V gene TRBV28 combines with J gene TRBJ1-5; D call uncertain. CDR3 length: 13 residues. The ends were cut back, 6 bases at V and 3 bases at J, with 9 bases in the middle. Germline V gene data show CDR1 as MDHEN and CDR2 as SYDVKM. The CDR3 bases are TGTGCCAGCAGGCCCAGGTACAATCAGCCCCAGCATTTT. The encoded protein is CASRPRYNQPQHF. The full variable domain, with the rest looked up from reference TRBV28 and TRBJ1-5, is DVKVTQSSRYLVKRTGEKVFLECVQDMDHENMFWYRQDPGLGLRLIYFSYDVKMKEKGDIPEGYSVSREKKERFSLILESASTNQTSMYLCASRPRYNQPQHFGDGTRLSIL.

The sample holds a few counts of this clone. V gene TRBV7-6 combines with J gene TRBJ1-2; D may be TRBD1 (5 bases). Germline V lookup: CDR1 SGHVS, CDR2 FNYEAQ. Between the trimmed V and J ends, which lost 6 bases and 4 bases, there was a span of 12 bases. The length of the CDR3 is 13 residues. The CDR3 region is CASSTGPGYGYTF. The CDR3 DNA is TGTGCCAGCAGTACGGGACCCGGCTATGGCTACACCTTC.

CDR3: CASNQISNQPQHF. DNA of the CDR3: TGTGCCAGCAATCAAATTAGCAATCAGCCCCAGCATTTT. The J gene is TRBJ1-5, the V gene TRBV27; D not resolved. V was cut by 7 bases and J by 0 bases, with 7 bases left in between. The length of the CDR3 is 13 residues. Germline CDR1 MNHEY, CDR2 SMNVEV (reference sequence).

This clone turned up a few times. The chain joins TRBV7-9 to TRBJ1-2; unclear D gene. V gave up 5 bases and J gave up 3 bases, with 10 bases separating them. Per germline, CDR1 SEHNR and CDR2 FQNEAQ (reference sequence). There are 13 residues in the CDR3. CDR3 coding DNA: TGTGCCAGCAGCCCCCCGCGGGACTATGGCTACACCTTC. Amino acids: CASSPPRDYGYTF.

This chain uses TRBV5-6 with TRBJ2-3; D is possibly TRBD2 (6 bases). Germline V gene sequence: CDR1 SGHDT, CDR2 YYEEEE. The V and J ends lost 3 bases and 6 bases respectively, with 23 bases between them. The CDR3 runs to 17 residues. The CDR3 region has the DNA TGTGCCAGCAGCTACTACCAGCGGGCCGTCCCCCACGATACGCAGTATTTT. Translating it yields CASSYYQRAVPHDTQYF.

This clone was seen only a few times. This chain connects TRBV6-5 to TRBJ2-3; D ambiguous. The CDR3 is made up of 12 amino acids. V lost 6 bases and J 4 bases, leaving 8 bases between the germline ends. Germline V lookup: CDR1 MNHEY, CDR2 SVGAGI. This CDR3 reads CASRPFPDTQYF. CDR3 DNA: TGTGCCAGCAGGCCATTCCCAGATACGCAGTATTTT.

This clone is termed medium-sized. The CDR3 DNA sequence: TGTGCCAGCAGGCCCAGGCCGCGACTAGCGGTGGATGAGCAGTTCTTC. It specifies CASRPRPRLAVDEQFF. The V call is TRBV7-9, the J call TRBJ2-1; 9 nucleotides agree with TRBD2. Trimming removed 6 bases from V and 8 bases from J; junction bases left unmatched: 14. The germline V gene has CDR1 SEHNR and CDR2 FQNEAQ (reference sequence). The CDR3 is 16 amino acids.

V usage is TRBV6-5 and J usage is TRBJ2-7, with D maybe TRBD1 (6 bases). V shed 5 bases and J shed 5 bases, with 19 bases lying between them. Germline V gene data show CDR1 as MNHEY and CDR2 as SVGAGI. The CDR3 loop spans 15 amino acids. CDR3 protein: CASSLSYRDTDEQYF. The CDR3 nucleotides are TGTGCCAGCAGTCTATCCTACCGGGACACGGACGAGCAGTACTTC.

This clone showed up just a few times. The chain combines TRBV28 with TRBJ2-7; TRBD1 aligns across 10 bases. Germline V gene sequence: CDR1 MDHEN, CDR2 SYDVKM. J gave up 3 bases and V 0 bases, and 11 bases lay outside the gene matches. CDR3 size: 18 residues. CDR3 in amino acids: CASSLWPPRTGGNYEQYF. In DNA form, the CDR3 reads TGTGCCAGCAGTTTATGGCCCCCCAGGACAGGGGGGAACTACGAGCAGTACTTC.

The chain recombines TRBV28 with TRBJ2-2; the match to TRBD2 covers 10 bases. Looked up from germline, CDR1 is MDHEN and CDR2 is SYDVKM. This CDR3 is 16 amino acids long. Germline trimming cut 6 bases from V and 6 bases from J; bases unmatched to any gene: 10. The CDR3 reads CASRGRAGGPSGELFF. CDR3 nucleotide sequence: TGTGCCAGCAGGGGAAGAGCGGGAGGGCCCTCCGGGGAGCTGTTTTTT.

The chain uses TRBV5-5 and TRBJ1-2; 9 bases line up with TRBD1. Germline V CDR1 and CDR2: SGHKS, YYEKEE (reference sequence). V trimming: 4 bases; J trimming: 6 bases; junction bases outside the gene matches: 7. CDR3 length equals 14 residues. In nucleotides, the CDR3 is TGTGCCAGCAGCCTGGGGACAGGGATCCATGGCTACACCTTC. Translation gives CASSLGTGIHGYTF.

CDR3 amino acids: CASGGTIYYEQYF. DNA for the CDR3: TGTGCCAGCGGGGGGACCATTTACTACGAGCAGTACTTC. The V call is TRBV6-5, the J call TRBJ2-7; D may be TRBD2 (6 bases). Germline loops: CDR1 MNHEY, CDR2 SVGAGI. V lost 8 bases and J 3 bases, leaving 14 bases between the germline ends. The CDR3 runs to 13 residues.

CDR3 region: CASSLSSRVPNTEAFF. For the CDR3, the DNA is TGTGCCAGCAGTTTATCGTCAAGGGTTCCGAACACTGAAGCTTTCTTT. This chain joins TRBV27 and TRBJ1-1; D call uncertain. Trimming removed 0 bases from V and 1 base from J, with 12 bases in between. CDR3 size: 16 residues. Looked up from germline, CDR1 is MNHEY and CDR2 is SMNVEV (reference sequence).

By frequency in the sample, this clone is large (0.1 to 1%). The chain is built from TRBV19 and TRBJ2-1; a weak D match, TRBD2 (6 bases). CDR1 and CDR2 from the germline V gene are LNHDA and SQIVND (reference sequence). V was trimmed by 3 bases and J by 9 bases, leaving 18 bases between them. CDR3 length equals 15 residues. CDR3 region: CASSIGRDHIGEQFF. CDR3 bases: TGTGCCAGTAGTATTGGGCGGGACCACATAGGTGAGCAGTTCTTC.

This clone was observed a handful of times. The CDR3 loop is CAGSGTDYEQYF. The CDR3 DNA reads TGCGCAGGATCCGGGACAGACTACGAGCAGTACTTC. The chain uses TRBV23-1 and TRBJ2-7; TRBD1 matches 7 bases. TRBV23-1 has ORF status, its function being uncertain. This CDR3 has 12 residues.

V and J are TRBV28 and TRBJ1-1; D gene uncertain. The germline CDR1 and CDR2 sequences are MDHEN and SYDVKM. The CDR3 is 14 amino acids. V was clipped by 6 bases and J by 2 bases, with 13 bases between them. CDR3 in DNA: TGTGCCAGCAGACCTGGACGAGTAAACACTGAAGCTTTCTTT. Translated, it gives CASRPGRVNTEAFF.

This CDR3 is CASSRATGTRTYEQYF. CDR3 nucleotide sequence: TGTGCCAGTAGTAGGGCGACAGGGACCAGAACCTACGAGCAGTACTTC. This chain joins TRBV19 and TRBJ2-7; 7 bases match TRBD1. CDR1 is LNHDA, CDR2 SQIVND, per germline (reference sequence). This CDR3 has 16 amino acids. Germline trimming cut 4 bases from V and 2 bases from J; bases unmatched to any gene: 11.

The V call is TRBV5-1, the J call TRBJ1-4; TRBD1 matches at 10 bases. The V and J ends lost 2 bases and 2 bases, in that order; junction bases with no gene match: 6. The germline V gene has CDR1 SGHRS and CDR2 YFSETQ. This CDR3 is built from 17 residues. In nucleotides, the CDR3 is TGCGCCAGCAGCTTAAGGACAGGGGGGTGGACTAATGAAAAACTGTTTTTT. Encoded protein: CASSLRTGGWTNEKLFF.

The chain employs TRBV7-2 and TRBJ2-5; D not resolved. V was trimmed by 1 base and J by 2 bases, leaving 11 bases between them. CDR3 size: 15 residues. Germline-derived CDR1 and CDR2 are SGHTA and FQGNSA. The CDR3 here is CASSLVFVSQETQYF. The CDR3 bases are TGTGCCAGCAGCTTAGTCTTTGTCAGTCAAGAGACCCAGTACTTC.

This clone was detected once. The chain combines TRBV30 with TRBJ2-3; 10 bases line up with TRBD2. Germline V gene data show CDR1 as GTSNPN and CDR2 as SVGIG (reference sequence). J was trimmed by 3 bases and V by 7 bases; bases with no gene match: 4. CDR3 length: 13 amino acids. In nucleotides, the CDR3 is TGTGCCTCAACACTAGCGGGAACAGATACGCAGTATTTT. It translates to CASTLAGTDTQYF.

A single count supports this clone. The chain is built from TRBV18 and TRBJ2-5, with D unclear. V was trimmed by 3 bases and J by 2 bases, leaving 10 bases between them. CDR3 length: 14 residues. The V gene's germline CDR1 is KGHSH and CDR2 LQKENI. This chain's CDR3 is CASSPSNLQETQYF. CDR3 in DNA: TGTGCCAGCTCACCCTCAAATTTACAAGAGACCCAGTACTTC.

This clone was found a few times. The chain has TRBV19 and TRBJ2-1; the D gene could be TRBD1 or TRBD2 (5 bases each). The length of the CDR3 is 16 residues. CDR1 and CDR2 from the germline V gene are LNHDA and SQIVND (reference sequence). V lost 3 bases and J 1 base, leaving 13 bases between the germline ends. CDR3 nucleotides: TGTGCCAGTAGTATTTCTCGGGGCCGGTCCTACAATGAGCAGTTCTTC. Its translation: CASSISRGRSYNEQFF.